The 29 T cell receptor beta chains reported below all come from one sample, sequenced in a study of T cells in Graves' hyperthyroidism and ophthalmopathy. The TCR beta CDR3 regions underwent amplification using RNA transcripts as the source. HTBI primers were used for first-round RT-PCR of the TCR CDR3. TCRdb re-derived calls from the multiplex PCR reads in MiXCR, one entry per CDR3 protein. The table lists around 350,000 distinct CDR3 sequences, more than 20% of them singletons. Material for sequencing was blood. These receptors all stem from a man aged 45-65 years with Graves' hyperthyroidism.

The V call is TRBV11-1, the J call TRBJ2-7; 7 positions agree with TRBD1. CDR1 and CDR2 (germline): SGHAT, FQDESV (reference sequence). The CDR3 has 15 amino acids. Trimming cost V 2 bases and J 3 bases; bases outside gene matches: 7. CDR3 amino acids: CASSLLGQPYYEQYF. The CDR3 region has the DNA TGTGCCAGCAGCTTACTGGGACAGCCTTACTACGAGCAGTACTTC.

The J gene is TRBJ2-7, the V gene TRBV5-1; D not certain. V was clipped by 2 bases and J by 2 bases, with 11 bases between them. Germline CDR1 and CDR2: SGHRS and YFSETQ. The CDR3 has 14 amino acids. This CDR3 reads CASSFEDGAYEQYF. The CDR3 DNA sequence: TGCGCCAGCAGCTTCGAAGACGGTGCCTACGAGCAGTACTTC.

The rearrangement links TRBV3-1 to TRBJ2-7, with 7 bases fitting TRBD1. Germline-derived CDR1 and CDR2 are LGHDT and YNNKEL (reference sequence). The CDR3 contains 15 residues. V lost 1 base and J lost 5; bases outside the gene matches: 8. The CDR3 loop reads CASSQAQGRIHEQYF. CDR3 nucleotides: TGTGCCAGCAGCCAAGCACAGGGGAGAATCCACGAGCAGTACTTC.

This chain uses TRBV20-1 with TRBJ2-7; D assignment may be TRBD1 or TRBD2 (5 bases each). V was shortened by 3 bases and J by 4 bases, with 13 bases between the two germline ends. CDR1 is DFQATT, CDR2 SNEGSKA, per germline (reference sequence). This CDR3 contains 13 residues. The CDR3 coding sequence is TGCAGTGCTAGCTCGGAGAGGGGATACGAGCAGTACTTC. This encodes CSASSERGYEQYF.

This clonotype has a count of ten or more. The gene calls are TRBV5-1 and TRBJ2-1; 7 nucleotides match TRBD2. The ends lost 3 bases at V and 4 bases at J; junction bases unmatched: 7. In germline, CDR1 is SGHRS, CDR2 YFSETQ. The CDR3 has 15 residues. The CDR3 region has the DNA TGCGCCAGCAGCTCCTCGGGACTACCTTACAATGAGCAGTTCTTC. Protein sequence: CASSSSGLPYNEQFF.

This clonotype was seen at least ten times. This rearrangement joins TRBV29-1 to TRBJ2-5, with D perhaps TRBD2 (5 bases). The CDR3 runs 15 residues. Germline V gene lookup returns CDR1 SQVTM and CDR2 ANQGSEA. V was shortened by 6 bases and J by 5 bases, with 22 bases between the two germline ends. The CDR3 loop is CSVLNPTLGGETQYF. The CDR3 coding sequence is TGCAGCGTATTGAACCCGACGCTCGGCGGGGAGACCCAGTACTTC. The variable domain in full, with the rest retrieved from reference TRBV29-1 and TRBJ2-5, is SAVISQKPSRDICQRGTSLTIQCQVDSQVTMMFWYRQQPGQSLTLIATANQGSEATYESGFVIDKFPISRPNLTFSTLTVSNMSPEDSSIYLCSVLNPTLGGETQYFGPGTRLLVL.

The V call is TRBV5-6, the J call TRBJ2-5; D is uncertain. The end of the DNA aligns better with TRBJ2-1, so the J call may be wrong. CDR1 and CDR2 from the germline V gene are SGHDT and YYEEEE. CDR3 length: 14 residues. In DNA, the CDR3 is TGTGCCAGCAGCTTGGTTGCGAGCCAAGAGACCCAGTTCTTC. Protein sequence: CASSLVASQETQFF.

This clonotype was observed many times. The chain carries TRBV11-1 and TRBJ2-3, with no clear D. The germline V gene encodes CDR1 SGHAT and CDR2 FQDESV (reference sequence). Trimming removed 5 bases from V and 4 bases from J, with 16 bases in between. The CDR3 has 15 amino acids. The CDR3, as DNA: TGTGCCAGCAGCCTGGTTTCGTTCCTGGCAGATACGCAGTATTTT. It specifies CASSLVSFLADTQYF.

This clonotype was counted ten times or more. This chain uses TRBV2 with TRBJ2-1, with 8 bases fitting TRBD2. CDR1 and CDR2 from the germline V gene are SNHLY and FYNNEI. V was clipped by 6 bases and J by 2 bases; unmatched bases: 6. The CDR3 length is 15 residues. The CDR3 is CASRATSGPYNEQFF. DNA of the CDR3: TGTGCCAGCAGAGCAACTAGCGGACCCTACAATGAGCAGTTCTTC.

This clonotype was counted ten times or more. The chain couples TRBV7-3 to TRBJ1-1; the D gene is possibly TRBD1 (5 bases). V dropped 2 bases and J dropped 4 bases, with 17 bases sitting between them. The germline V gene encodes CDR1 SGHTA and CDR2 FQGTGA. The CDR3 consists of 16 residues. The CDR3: CASSLSGRFGGTEAFF. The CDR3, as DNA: TGTGCCAGCAGCTTATCCGGGCGTTTCGGGGGCACTGAAGCTTTCTTT.

In nucleotides, the CDR3 is TGCAGCGGCCGCTCTATGGGGGGAGCCCGGGGAGATACGCAGTATTTT. This sequence encodes CSGRSMGGARGDTQYF. V usage is TRBV29-1 and J usage is TRBJ2-3, with D possibly TRBD2 on 6 matching bases. V lost 7 bases and J lost 5, with 25 bases in between. The CDR3 has 16 residues. Per the germline V gene, CDR1 is SQVTM and CDR2 is ANQGSEA.

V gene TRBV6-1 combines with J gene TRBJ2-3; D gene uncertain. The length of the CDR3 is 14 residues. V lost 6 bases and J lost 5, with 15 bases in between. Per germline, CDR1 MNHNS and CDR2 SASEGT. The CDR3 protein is CASSIPSTIDTQYF. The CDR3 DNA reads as TGTGCCAGCAGCATACCTAGTACGATAGATACGCAGTATTTT.

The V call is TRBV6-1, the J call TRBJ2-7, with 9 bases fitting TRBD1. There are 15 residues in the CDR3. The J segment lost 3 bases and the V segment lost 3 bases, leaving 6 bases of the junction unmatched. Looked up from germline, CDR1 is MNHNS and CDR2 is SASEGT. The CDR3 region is CASSDLDRGNYEQYF. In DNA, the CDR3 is TGTGCCAGCAGTGACCTGGACAGGGGTAACTACGAGCAGTACTTC.

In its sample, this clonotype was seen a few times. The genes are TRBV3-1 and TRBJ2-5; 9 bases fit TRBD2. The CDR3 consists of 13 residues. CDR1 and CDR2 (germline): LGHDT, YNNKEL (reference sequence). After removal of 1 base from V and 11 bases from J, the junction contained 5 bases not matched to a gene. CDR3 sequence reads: CASSQALAGVQYF. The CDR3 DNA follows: TGTGCCAGCAGCCAAGCCTTAGCGGGAGTTCAGTACTTC.

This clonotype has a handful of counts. The CDR3 is CASSFRLAAYNEQFF. CDR3 in DNA: TGTGCCAGCAGTTTCCGACTAGCGGCCTACAATGAGCAGTTCTTC. The chain couples TRBV7-9 to TRBJ2-1, with TRBD2 matching 9 bases. The CDR3 loop spans 15 amino acids. Trimming removed 6 bases from V and 2 bases from J; junction bases left unmatched: 5. Germline lookup yields CDR1 SEHNR and CDR2 FQNEAQ (reference sequence).

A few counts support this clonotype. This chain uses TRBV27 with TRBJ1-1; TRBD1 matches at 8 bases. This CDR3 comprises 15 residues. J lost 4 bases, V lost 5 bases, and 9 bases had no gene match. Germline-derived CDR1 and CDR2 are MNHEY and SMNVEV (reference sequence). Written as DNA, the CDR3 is TGTGCCAGCAGTCCACGGACAGGGTATGTCACTGAAGCTTTCTTT. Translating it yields CASSPRTGYVTEAFF.

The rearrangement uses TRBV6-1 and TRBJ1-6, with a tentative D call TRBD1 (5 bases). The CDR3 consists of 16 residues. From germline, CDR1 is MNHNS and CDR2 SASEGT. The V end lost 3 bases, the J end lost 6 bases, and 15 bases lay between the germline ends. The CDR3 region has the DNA TGTGCCAGCAGTGACCTATCCACCAGGGTTAATTCACCCCTCCACTTT. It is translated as CASSDLSTRVNSPLHF.

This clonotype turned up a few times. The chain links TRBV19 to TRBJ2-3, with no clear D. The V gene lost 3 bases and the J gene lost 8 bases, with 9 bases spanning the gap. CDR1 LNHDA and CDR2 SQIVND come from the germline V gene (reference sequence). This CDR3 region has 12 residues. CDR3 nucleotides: TGTGCCAGTAGTATTGCTCGCGGTACGCAGTATTTT. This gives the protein CASSIARGTQYF.

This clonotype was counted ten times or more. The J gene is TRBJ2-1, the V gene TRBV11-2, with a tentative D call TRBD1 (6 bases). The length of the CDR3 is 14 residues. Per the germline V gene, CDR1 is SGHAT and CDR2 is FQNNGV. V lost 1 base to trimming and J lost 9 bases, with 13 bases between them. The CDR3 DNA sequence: TGTGCCAGCAGCTTAGCACAGGGAACTGGTGAGCAGTTCTTC. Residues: CASSLAQGTGEQFF. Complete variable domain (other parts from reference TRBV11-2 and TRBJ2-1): EAGVAQSPRYKIIEKRQSVAFWCNPISGHATLYWYQQILGQGPKLLIQFQNNGVVDDSQLPKDRFSAERLKGVDSTLKIQPAKLEDSAVYLCASSLAQGTGEQFFGPGTRLTVL.

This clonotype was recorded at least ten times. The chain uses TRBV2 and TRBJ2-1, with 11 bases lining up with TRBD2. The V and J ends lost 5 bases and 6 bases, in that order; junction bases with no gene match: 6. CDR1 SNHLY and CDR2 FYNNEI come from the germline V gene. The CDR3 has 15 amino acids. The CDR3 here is CASSILAGGGNEQFF. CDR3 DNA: TGTGCCAGCAGTATTCTAGCGGGAGGTGGCAATGAGCAGTTCTTC.

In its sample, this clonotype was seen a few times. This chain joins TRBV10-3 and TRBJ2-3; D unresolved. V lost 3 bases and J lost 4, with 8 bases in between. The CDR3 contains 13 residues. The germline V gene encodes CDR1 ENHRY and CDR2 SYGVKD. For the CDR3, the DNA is TGTGCCATCAGTGATCGTGGTTCAGATACGCAGTATTTT. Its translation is CAISDRGSDTQYF.

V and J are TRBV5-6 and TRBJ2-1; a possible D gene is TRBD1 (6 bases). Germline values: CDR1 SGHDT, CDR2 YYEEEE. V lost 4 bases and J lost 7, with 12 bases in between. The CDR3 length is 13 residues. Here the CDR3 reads CASSLITGNEQFF. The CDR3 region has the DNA TGTGCCAGCAGCCTAATAACAGGGAATGAGCAGTTCTTC.

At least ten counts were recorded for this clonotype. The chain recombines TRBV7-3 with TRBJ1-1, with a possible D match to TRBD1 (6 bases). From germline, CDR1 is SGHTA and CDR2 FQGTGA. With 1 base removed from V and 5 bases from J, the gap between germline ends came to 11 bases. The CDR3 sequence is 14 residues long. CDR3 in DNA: TGTGCCAGCAGCTTAATGGGACAACCAACTGAAGCTTTCTTT. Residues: CASSLMGQPTEAFF.

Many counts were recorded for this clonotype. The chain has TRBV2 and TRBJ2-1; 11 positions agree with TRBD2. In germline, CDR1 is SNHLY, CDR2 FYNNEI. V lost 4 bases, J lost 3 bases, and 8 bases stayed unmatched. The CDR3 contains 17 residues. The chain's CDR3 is CASSGLPSGRLYNEQFF. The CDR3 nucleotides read TGTGCCAGCAGTGGTCTGCCTAGCGGGAGGCTCTACAATGAGCAGTTCTTC.

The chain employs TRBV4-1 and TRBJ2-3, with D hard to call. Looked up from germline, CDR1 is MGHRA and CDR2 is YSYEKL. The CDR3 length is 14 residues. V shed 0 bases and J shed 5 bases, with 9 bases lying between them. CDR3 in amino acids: CASSQEGLLDTQYF. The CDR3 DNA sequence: TGCGCCAGCAGCCAAGAAGGGCTCCTAGATACGCAGTATTTT.

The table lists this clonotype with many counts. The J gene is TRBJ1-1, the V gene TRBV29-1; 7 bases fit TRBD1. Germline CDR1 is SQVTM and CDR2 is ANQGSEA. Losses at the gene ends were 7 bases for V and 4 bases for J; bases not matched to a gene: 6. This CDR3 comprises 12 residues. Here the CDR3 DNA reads TGCAGCGCAGCGACAGGGTCCACTGAAGCTTTCTTT. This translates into CSAATGSTEAFF. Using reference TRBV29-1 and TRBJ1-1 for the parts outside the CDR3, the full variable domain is SAVISQKPSRDICQRGTSLTIQCQVDSQVTMMFWYRQQPGQSLTLIATANQGSEATYESGFVIDKFPISRPNLTFSTLTVSNMSPEDSSIYLCSAATGSTEAFFGQGTRLTVV.

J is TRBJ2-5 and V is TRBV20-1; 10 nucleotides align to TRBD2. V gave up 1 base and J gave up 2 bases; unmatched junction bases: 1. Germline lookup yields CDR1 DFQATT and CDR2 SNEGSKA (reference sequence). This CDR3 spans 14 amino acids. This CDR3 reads CSARGTSGQETQYF. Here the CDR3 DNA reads TGCAGTGCTAGAGGGACTAGCGGTCAAGAGACCCAGTACTTC.

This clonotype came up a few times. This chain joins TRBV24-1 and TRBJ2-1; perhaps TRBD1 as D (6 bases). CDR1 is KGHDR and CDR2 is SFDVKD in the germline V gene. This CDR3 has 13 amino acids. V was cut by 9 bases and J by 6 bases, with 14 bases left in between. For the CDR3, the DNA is TGTGCCACCGTTGGGGGCCAGGTCAATGAGCAGTTCTTC. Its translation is CATVGGQVNEQFF.

CDR3 in amino acids: CASSQDLTGGQIYEQYF. In nucleotides, the CDR3 is TGCGCCAGCAGCCAAGATCTTACCGGGGGACAGATCTACGAGCAGTACTTC. The V gene is TRBV4-1, the J gene TRBJ2-7, with D possibly TRBD1 on 7 matching bases. V was trimmed by 0 bases and J by 3 bases, leaving 18 bases between them. The CDR3 consists of 17 residues. Germline V gene lookup returns CDR1 MGHRA and CDR2 YSYEKL.